The 24 T cell receptor beta chains listed next were all sequenced from one sample in a study of response to subunit inactivated influenza vaccine. TCRdb reanalysed the RT-PCR reads using MiXCR and keeps one entry per CDR3 protein. The table has some 500,000 distinct CDR3 sequences, about 17% seen once; the top ten hold around 3%. The sample was CD4+ T cells sorted from PBMCs, taken around 2 years after vaccination. The receptors were gathered from a man aged 50 to 75 who received an inactivated influenza vaccine.

This clonotype was detected only a few times. The CDR3 reads CSAREDSNQPQHF. The DNA for the CDR3 is TGCAGTGCTAGAGAGGACAGCAATCAGCCCCAGCATTTT. The chain couples TRBV20-1 to TRBJ1-5; D is unclear. This CDR3 has 13 amino acids. CDR1 and CDR2 (germline): DFQATT, SNEGSKA (reference sequence). Deletions cut 0 bases from V and 1 base from J, with 4 bases between.

This clonotype was seen a few times. This chain uses TRBV5-1 with TRBJ2-2; D uncertain. This CDR3 is built from 16 residues. V was cut by 0 bases and J by 1 base, with 10 bases left in between. CDR1 SGHRS and CDR2 YFSETQ come from the germline V gene. The CDR3 loop is CASSLALGGNTGELFF. The CDR3 DNA reads TGCGCCAGCAGCTTGGCCCTCGGCGGGAACACCGGGGAGCTGTTTTTT.

The V gene is TRBV5-8, the J gene TRBJ2-2, with unresolved D. The germline V gene encodes CDR1 SGHTS and CDR2 YDEGEE. This CDR3 contains 14 residues. The ends were cut back, 5 bases at V and 9 bases at J, with 17 bases in the middle. The DNA for the CDR3 is TGTGCCAGCAGACCCAGGCTCCTCTTCTGGGAGCTGTTTTTT. Its translation: CASRPRLLFWELFF.

This clonotype has only a few counts. The V and J genes are TRBV12-3 or TRBV12-4 and TRBJ1-5; the match to TRBD1 covers 7 bases. The V segment lost 6 bases and the J segment 2 bases; nucleotides outside the gene matches: 10. The CDR3 runs 16 residues. The CDR3 here is CASRPTGKGGNQPQHF. CDR3 nucleotides: TGTGCCAGCAGACCGACAGGGAAGGGGGGCAATCAGCCCCAGCATTTT.

The genes are TRBV25-1 and TRBJ2-7; TRBD1 matches 12 bases. The CDR3 has 15 residues. Germline V CDR1 and CDR2: MGHDK, SYGVNS. J lost 7 bases, V lost 3 bases, and 7 bases had no gene match. Here the CDR3 DNA reads TGTGCCAGCAGTGACTGGGACAGGGGGCTAGGTGAGCAGTACTTC. Amino acid sequence: CASSDWDRGLGEQYF.

This clonotype was counted between two and nine times. The chain has TRBV19 and TRBJ1-3, with unresolved D. The CDR3 runs to 15 residues. The germline V and J ends were trimmed by 5 bases and 2 bases, with 13 bases remaining between them. Germline V gene sequence: CDR1 LNHDA, CDR2 SQIVND (reference sequence). The CDR3 region is CASSSVRAAGNTIYF. CDR3 sequence (DNA): TGTGCCAGTAGTTCCGTCCGAGCGGCTGGAAACACCATATATTTT.

This clonotype was detected many times. CDR3 region: CASIARGKYNEQFF. The CDR3 bases are TGTGCCAGCATAGCCCGGGGAAAATACAATGAGCAGTTCTTC. The chain carries TRBV12-3 or TRBV12-4 and TRBJ2-1, with D possibly being TRBD2 (5 bases). The CDR3 runs to 14 residues. Trimming shortened V by 7 bases and J by 4 bases, and 14 bases separated the two germline ends.

J is TRBJ1-2 and V is TRBV19; TRBD1 aligns across 10 bases. The V gene end was trimmed by 3 bases and the J gene end by 6 bases; junction bases not matched to a gene: 13. The CDR3 covers 17 residues. CDR1 is LNHDA, CDR2 SQIVND, per germline (reference sequence). This chain's CDR3 is CASSIGTGVRRTNGYTF. The CDR3, as DNA: TGTGCCAGTAGTATCGGGACAGGGGTTCGGCGTACCAATGGCTACACCTTC.

The CDR3 is CASLAGGSQYEQYF. DNA of the CDR3: TGTGCCAGCCTGGCGGGGGGGTCCCAGTACGAGCAGTACTTC. The gene calls are TRBV28 and TRBJ2-7; TRBD2 matches 9 bases. The length of the CDR3 is 14 residues. Germline CDR1 and CDR2: MDHEN and SYDVKM. V was clipped by 8 bases and J by 4 bases; unmatched bases: 9.

The rearrangement joins TRBV25-1 to TRBJ2-3; 8 nucleotides align to TRBD2. The CDR3 is 15 residues long. V lost 3 bases, J lost 6 bases, and 8 bases stayed unmatched. Germline CDR1 reads MGHDK; CDR2 reads SYGVNS. CDR3 protein: CASSDSGRAWDTQYF. As DNA, the CDR3 is TGTGCCAGCAGTGACTCCGGGAGGGCCTGGGATACGCAGTATTTT.

This clonotype was counted many times. The chain joins TRBV7-2 to TRBJ2-7, with a tentative D call TRBD1 (6 bases). The CDR3 consists of 12 residues. Trimming took off 2 bases at V and 5 bases at J, with 7 bases between the two ends. Germline CDR1 is SGHTA and CDR2 is FQGNSA. Here the CDR3 reads CASSLTGHEQYF. CDR3 in DNA: TGTGCCAGCAGCTTAACAGGGCACGAGCAGTACTTC.

This clonotype came up a few times. This sequence joins TRBV7-8 and TRBJ1-1; TRBD1 might be the D (5 bases). CDR1 is SGHVS and CDR2 is FQNEAQ in the germline V gene. This CDR3 contains 15 residues. V shed 5 bases and J shed 5 bases, with 18 bases lying between them. As DNA, the CDR3 is TGTGCCAGCAGCCCGGGACTCCGTTTTTGGACTGAAGCTTTCTTT. Translated: CASSPGLRFWTEAFF.

This clonotype was seen at least ten times. This chain uses TRBV20-1 with TRBJ1-4, with unresolved D. The CDR3 sequence is 15 residues long. Germline CDR1 DFQATT, CDR2 SNEGSKA (reference sequence). V gave up 6 bases and J gave up 3 bases, with 17 bases separating them. This chain's CDR3 is CSATPVVVSNEKLFF. CDR3 in DNA: TGCAGTGCGACTCCGGTGGTGGTGTCTAATGAAAAACTGTTTTTT.

This clonotype was detected a few times. The chain uses TRBV6-2 or TRBV6-3 and TRBJ1-1; D is possibly TRBD1 (5 bases). The CDR3 consists of 14 residues. V was trimmed by 7 bases and J by 6 bases, leaving 18 bases between them. CDR1 MNHEY and CDR2 SVGEGT come from the germline V gene. The CDR3 loop is CASTLQRGVAEAFF. CDR3 coding DNA: TGTGCCAGCACCTTACAGCGGGGGGTCGCTGAAGCTTTCTTT.

The chain has TRBV2 and TRBJ2-1; 7 nucleotides align to TRBD2. This CDR3 spans 13 amino acids. Trimming cost V 9 bases and J 16 bases; bases outside gene matches: 18. Germline CDR1 and CDR2: SNHLY and FYNNEI. CDR3 loop: CASRLAAAVFFFF. The CDR3 nucleotides read TGTGCCAGTCGACTAGCCGCAGCGGTCTTTTTTTTCTTC.

The rearrangement joins TRBV7-9 to TRBJ1-6; tentative D call: TRBD1 (6 bases). From germline, CDR1 is SEHNR and CDR2 FQNEAQ (reference sequence). CDR3 length: 14 amino acids. V dropped 5 bases and J dropped 8 bases, with 13 bases sitting between them. The chain's CDR3 is CASSPRGGHSPLHF. Written as DNA, the CDR3 is TGTGCCAGCAGCCCTCGGGGGGGCCATTCACCCCTCCACTTT.

The CDR3 DNA is TGCAGCGTTAGTGCAGGGACCGCTGAAGCTTTCTTT. Its protein product is CSVSAGTAEAFF. The chain is built from TRBV29-1 and TRBJ1-1; possible D gene TRBD1, 5 bases. The CDR3 length is 12 residues. V was cut by 5 bases and J by 6 bases, with 13 bases left in between. The V gene's germline CDR1 is SQVTM and CDR2 ANQGSEA.

This clonotype has just a few counts. The genes are TRBV5-1 and TRBJ1-2; 8 positions match TRBD1. CDR3 length equals 16 residues. CDR1 and CDR2 from the germline V gene are SGHRS and YFSETQ. Germline trimming cut 1 base from V and 2 bases from J; bases unmatched to any gene: 7. CDR3 sequence reads: CASSLIGQGTNYGYTF. In nucleotides, the CDR3 is TGCGCCAGCAGCTTGATAGGACAGGGAACCAACTATGGCTACACCTTC. The variable domain in full, completed from reference TRBV5-1 and TRBJ1-2, reads KAGVTQTPRYLIKTRGQQVTLSCSPISGHRSVSWYQQTPGQGLQFLFEYFSETQRNKGNFPGRFSGRQFSNSRSEMNVSTLELGDSALYLCASSLIGQGTNYGYTFGSGTRLTVV.

This chain connects TRBV7-9 to TRBJ2-5, with 8 bases lining up with TRBD2. Trimming at V came to 2 bases and at J to 2 bases, leaving 7 bases not matched to a gene. Germline V gene lookup returns CDR1 SEHNR and CDR2 FQNEAQ (reference sequence). The CDR3 runs to 16 residues. CDR3 sequence: CASSLKKLAVQETQYF. Here the CDR3 DNA reads TGTGCCAGCAGCTTAAAAAAACTAGCGGTACAAGAGACCCAGTACTTC.

On this clonotype itself: A much larger clone lies one base from this, so it may be a read error. The rearrangement links TRBV4-3 to TRBJ2-2; possible D gene TRBD1, 6 bases. This CDR3 contains 15 residues. Germline lookup yields CDR1 LGHNA and CDR2 YSLEER. This CDR3 reads CASSQDARGLGELSF. In DNA form, the CDR3 reads TGCGCCAGCAGCCAAGATGCCAGGGGCCTCGGGGAGCTGTCTTTT.

As for this clonotype: One end of the junction fails to match germline, which may point to a read error. This chain uses TRBV27 with TRBJ1-2; D remains unclear. Looked up from germline, CDR1 is MNHEY and CDR2 is SMNVEV (reference sequence). This CDR3 has 13 residues. CDR3 protein: CASSSRGDYCYTF. DNA for the CDR3: TGTGCCAGCAGTAGTCGGGGAGACTATTGCTACACCTTC.

This clonotype was observed at least ten times. The V and J genes are TRBV12-3 or TRBV12-4 and TRBJ2-1; the D is unclear. CDR3 length: 12 residues. V lost 1 base and J 9 bases, leaving 7 bases between the germline ends. DNA of the CDR3: TGTGCCAGCAGTTTAGGTCGAGGTGAGCAGTTCTTC. It encodes CASSLGRGEQFF.

The table lists this clonotype with a few counts. CDR3 loop: CASSDLDKNIQYF. The CDR3 DNA sequence: TGTGCCAGCAGCGATCTGGACAAAAACATTCAGTACTTC. The gene calls are TRBV2 and TRBJ2-4, with D unclear. The germline CDR1 and CDR2 sequences are SNHLY and FYNNEI. V gave up 6 bases and J gave up 3 bases, with 9 bases separating them. CDR3 size: 13 residues.

This rearrangement joins TRBV29-1 to TRBJ2-5, with D perhaps assigned TRBD1 or TRBD2 (5 bases each). The germline CDR1 and CDR2 sequences are SQVTM and ANQGSEA. This CDR3 contains 14 residues. Trimming took off 4 bases at V and 2 bases at J, with 14 bases between the two ends. CDR3 sequence: CSVGARGGQETQYF. As DNA, the CDR3 is TGCAGCGTTGGGGCGAGGGGTGGGCAAGAGACCCAGTACTTC.